This T cell receptor (beta chain) was recorded in a study of technical replicates of blood from a handful of donors. Germline-derived CDR1 and CDR2 are SGDLS and YYNGEE. Trimming stripped 0 bases from V and 2 bases from J, with 14 bases between. This CDR3 comprises 16 residues. Some clones are missing from TCRdb's copy, which holds only in-frame ones; the method was immunoSEQ multiplex PCR. The sample has around 76,000 clones, under 99% seen once. The specimen sequenced was T cells isolated from PBMCs. The rearrangement joins TRBV9 to TRBJ2-5; D possibly corresponds to TRBD2 (5 bases). The sequence was collected from a human donor in good health. The CDR3 region is CASSVGGSVTQETQYF. The CDR3 DNA sequence: TGTGCCAGCAGCGTAGGCGGTAGCGTCACACAAGAGACCCAGTACTTC.